In its sample, the clone carrying this T cell receptor (beta chain) was seen many times. The data originate from a study of T cells in Graves' hyperthyroidism and ophthalmopathy. This CDR3 spans 13 amino acids. Trimming stripped 11 bases from V and 2 bases from J, with 15 bases between. Germline V gene sequence: CDR1 MDHEN, CDR2 SYDVKM. Patients aged 18 to 65 had newly diagnosed hyperthyroidism lasting under 2 months. RNA transcripts were the template for amplifying TCR beta CDR3 regions. HTBI primers were the set used in a first-round RT-PCR of the TCR CDR3. From the multiplex PCR reads, TCRdb called clonotypes with MiXCR, one entry per CDR3 protein. The sample contains 450,000 to 700,000 distinct CDR3 sequences, just over 45% of which appear only once.

The clonotype was recovered from a woman younger than 35 with Graves' hyperthyroidism. Sequenced: peripheral blood or thyroid tissue (not recorded which). V usage is TRBV28 and J usage is TRBJ2-5, with D perhaps TRBD1 (6 bases). CDR3 protein: CAVRGVPQETQYF. Here the CDR3 DNA reads TGTGCCGTCAGGGGAGTTCCTCAAGAGACCCAGTACTTC.